This TCR beta chain was recorded in a study of chemoradiotherapy in HPV16-positive cancers. Germline V gene lookup returns CDR1 LNHNV and CDR2 YYDKDF (reference sequence). The CDR3 extends over 12 amino acids. With 0 bases removed from V and 8 bases from J, the gap between germline ends came to 7 bases. Study-wide points: During treatment, candidate HPV-specific clones and E7-related motifs expanded in tumor. Only a couple of HPV16-positive patients supplied the functional HPV-specificity definition. For HPV16-positive patients, expanding HPV-responsive T cells associated with longer recurrence-free survival.

On this clone: The antigen is not known.

Repeated repertoire sampling spanned the course of chemoradiotherapy. Sequencing used immunoSEQ multiplex PCR; TCRdb keeps in-frame clones, though not all of them. Of around 6,200 clones listed, over 75% are singletons. Specimen: tumor tissue, collected from a patient who underwent chemoradiotherapy. The clonotype comes from a human donor with HPV-associated anogenital cancer. V gene TRBV15 combines with J gene TRBJ1-2; D is ambiguous. CDR3 DNA sequence: TGTGCCACCAGCAGAGAACCTGGAGGCTACACCTTC. Its protein product is CATSREPGGYTF.